Presented here are 28 T cell receptor beta chains from one specimen sequenced in a study of beta chain features in type 1 diabetes. The study reverse transcribed the entire isolated RNA, so it sequenced expressed TCRB transcripts. Assay used: immunoSEQ multiplex PCR; TCRdb lists only in-frame clones, some missing. The sample comprises approximately 200,000 clones, over 9.5% of which are singletons, and just under 0.035% rests with the top ten. The sequenced sample was naive CD4+ T cells from blood. The receptors stem from a woman under 30 in good health.

This clone has only a few counts. This chain uses TRBV14 with TRBJ1-5; D call uncertain. Germline CDR1 reads SGHDN; CDR2 reads FVKESK. V shed 4 bases and J shed 3 bases, with 7 bases lying between them. The CDR3 length is 13 residues. The CDR3: CASSRGDNQPQHF. The DNA of the CDR3 is TGTGCCAGCAGCCGGGGAGACAATCAGCCCCAGCATTTT. Full variable domain (outside the CDR3, taken from reference TRBV14 and TRBJ1-5): EAGVTQFPSHSVIEKGQTVTLRCDPISGHDNLYWYRRVMGKEIKFLLHFVKESKQDESGMPNNRFLAERTGGTYSTLKVQPAELEDSGVYFCASSRGDNQPQHFGDGTRLSIL.

This clone was seen a few times. The chain has TRBV7-9 and TRBJ2-7; possibly TRBD2 for D (5 bases). This CDR3 region has 14 residues. Trimming left V 5 bases short and J 2 bases short, with 13 bases between. CDR1 SEHNR and CDR2 FQNEAQ come from the germline V gene (reference sequence). The CDR3 is CASSAGSIPYEQYF. For the CDR3, the DNA is TGTGCCAGCAGCGCGGGCAGCATACCCTACGAGCAGTACTTC.

This chain links TRBV6-5 with TRBJ1-6; 7 bases agree with TRBD1. The germline V gene encodes CDR1 MNHEY and CDR2 SVGAGI. After removal of 2 bases from V and 10 bases from J, the junction contained 8 bases not matched to a gene. This CDR3 contains 15 residues. The DNA for the CDR3 is TGTGCCAGCAGTTACGAACAGGGGTTTTTCTCACCCCTCCACTTT. Translated: CASSYEQGFFSPLHF.

This chain joins TRBV5-6 and TRBJ1-6; no definite D call. The V and J ends lost 4 bases and 5 bases respectively, with 22 bases between them. Per germline, CDR1 SGHDT and CDR2 YYEEEE. CDR3 length: 18 residues. The CDR3 protein is CASSPSGLPGSHNSPLHF. Written as DNA, the CDR3 is TGTGCCAGCAGCCCTTCAGGCCTCCCGGGATCTCATAATTCACCCCTCCACTTT.

This clone was found a few times. CDR3 loop: CASSAVVPGELFF. DNA of the CDR3: TGTGCCAGCAGTGCGGTAGTTCCCGGGGAGCTGTTTTTT. The chain is built from TRBV2 and TRBJ2-2; no reliable D call. Trimming left V 4 bases short and J 6 bases short, with 9 bases between. Germline V lookup: CDR1 SNHLY, CDR2 FYNNEI. The CDR3 has 13 residues.

This chain connects TRBV19 to TRBJ1-5, with 7 bases matching TRBD1. Per the germline V gene, CDR1 is LNHDA and CDR2 is SQIVND (reference sequence). V was pared by 5 bases and J by 0 bases, with 4 bases of the junction left unmatched. This CDR3 is 15 amino acids long. Here the CDR3 DNA reads TGTGCCAGTAGTTGGGACAGAAATAGCAATCAGCCCCAGCATTTT. Protein product: CASSWDRNSNQPQHF.

The gene calls are TRBV11-2 and TRBJ2-3; possible D gene TRBD2, 5 bases. The CDR3 spans 13 residues. Germline loops: CDR1 SGHAT, CDR2 FQNNGV. With 8 bases removed from V and 11 bases from J, the gap between germline ends came to 20 bases. The CDR3 reads CASAIEGLWRQYF. In DNA, the CDR3 is TGTGCCAGCGCGATTGAGGGCCTCTGGAGGCAGTATTTT.

The chain recombines TRBV5-1 with TRBJ1-1, with a possible D match to TRBD1 (6 bases). Germline V gene sequence: CDR1 SGHRS, CDR2 YFSETQ. V lost 5 bases and J lost 0, with 11 bases in between. This CDR3 has 14 residues. This CDR3 is CASRQTGMNTEAFF. The CDR3 nucleotides read TGCGCCAGCAGGCAGACAGGAATGAACACTGAAGCTTTCTTT.

In this sample, this clone turned up a few times. The CDR3 nucleotides are TGCGCCAGCAGCAGGGGTCTAAAAGAGACCCAGTACTTC. It translates to CASSRGLKETQYF. The rearrangement uses TRBV5-1 and TRBJ2-5; TRBD1 is a possible D gene (5 bases). V was clipped by 4 bases and J by 3 bases, with 10 bases between them. Germline-derived CDR1 and CDR2 are SGHRS and YFSETQ. The CDR3 loop spans 13 amino acids.

This clone has more than one count but fewer than ten. The chain has TRBV30 and TRBJ1-5, with 7 bases that match TRBD1. The CDR3 extends over 14 amino acids. The J segment lost 6 bases and the V segment lost 1 base, leaving 6 bases of the junction unmatched. CDR1 GTSNPN and CDR2 SVGIG come from the germline V gene (reference sequence). The CDR3 nucleotides are TGTGCCTGGAGTGAGGGGGCGCGCCCTCAGCCCCAGCATTTT. Encoded protein: CAWSEGARPQPQHF.

The J gene is TRBJ2-3, the V gene TRBV2, with 9 bases aligning to TRBD1. The CDR3 contains 13 residues. Germline V gene lookup returns CDR1 SNHLY and CDR2 FYNNEI. Trimming at V came to 8 bases and at J to 5 bases, leaving 5 bases not matched to a gene. The CDR3 coding sequence is TGTGCCAGCGGGGACAGGGAGAAAGATACGCAGTATTTT. It specifies CASGDREKDTQYF.

V usage is TRBV5-1 and J usage is TRBJ2-7; D is possibly TRBD1 (5 bases). Trimming stripped 0 bases from V and 7 bases from J, with 14 bases between. The germline CDR1 and CDR2 sequences are SGHRS and YFSETQ. This CDR3 comprises 14 residues. CDR3 residues: CASSLVLGVREQYF. CDR3 coding DNA: TGCGCCAGCAGCTTGGTGCTAGGGGTCCGGGAGCAGTACTTC.

Ten or more counts support this clone. This chain uses TRBV29-1 with TRBJ2-3; possible D gene TRBD2, 6 bases. Per the germline V gene, CDR1 is SQVTM and CDR2 is ANQGSEA. The CDR3 runs to 14 residues. V lost 5 bases and J lost 4, with 16 bases in between. The CDR3 loop is CSVKVGSPADTQYF. The CDR3 DNA follows: TGCAGCGTTAAGGTCGGGAGCCCGGCAGATACGCAGTATTTT.

Only a few counts were recorded for this clone. V gene TRBV2 combines with J gene TRBJ2-7, with TRBD1 identical over 9 bases. The CDR3 covers 15 residues. The germline CDR1 and CDR2 sequences are SNHLY and FYNNEI. The J segment lost 0 bases and the V segment lost 4 bases, leaving 4 bases of the junction unmatched. CDR3: CASSGRDRDSYEQYF. CDR3 DNA: TGTGCCAGCAGTGGGCGGGACAGGGACTCCTACGAGCAGTACTTC.

This clone was seen only a few times. The genes are TRBV30 and TRBJ1-2; D gene uncertain. Germline V CDR1 and CDR2: GTSNPN, SVGIG (reference sequence). V lost 5 bases to trimming and J lost 3 bases, with 19 bases between them. The CDR3 has 15 amino acids. The CDR3 DNA reads as TGTGCCTGGGGCAAGCGGCAGACTACCTACTATGGCTACACCTTC. Translation: CAWGKRQTTYYGYTF. The full variable domain, in which reference TRBV30 and TRBJ1-2 provide the parts outside the CDR3, is SQTIHQWPATLVQPVGSPLSLECTVEGTSNPNLYWYRQAAGRGLQLLFYSVGIGQISSEVPQNLSASRPQDRQFILSSKKLLLSDSGFYLCAWGKRQTTYYGYTFGSGTRLTVV.

This clone appeared a few times. This chain links TRBV25-1 with TRBJ2-7, with D perhaps matching TRBD2 (6 bases). CDR1 is MGHDK, CDR2 SYGVNS, per germline. The V end was cut by 8 bases, the J end by 3 bases, with 14 bases between. The CDR3 runs 13 residues. The CDR3 is CASGGGGLYEQYF. CDR3 sequence (DNA): TGTGCCAGCGGGGGAGGTGGGCTCTACGAGCAGTACTTC.

In this sample, this clone turned up many times. The V gene is TRBV7-9, the J gene TRBJ1-4, with no clear D. CDR3 length: 12 residues. Trimming removed 4 bases from V and 6 bases from J, with 6 bases in between. Germline-derived CDR1 and CDR2 are SEHNR and FQNEAQ (reference sequence). DNA for the CDR3: TGTGCCAGCAGCTCAAATCATGAAAAACTGTTTTTT. It codes for CASSSNHEKLFF.

The chain carries TRBV5-1 and TRBJ2-5, with no clear D. Germline CDR1 and CDR2: SGHRS and YFSETQ. The CDR3 has 13 amino acids. The V and J ends lost 1 base and 1 base respectively, with 5 bases between them. CDR3 amino acids: CASSLSSQETQYF. The CDR3 DNA reads TGCGCCAGCAGCTTGTCGAGCCAAGAGACCCAGTACTTC.

This chain connects TRBV10-3 to TRBJ1-2, with 9 bases that match TRBD1. The CDR3 spans 11 residues. CDR1 and CDR2 (germline): ENHRY, SYGVKD. V trimming: 10 bases; J trimming: 6 bases; junction bases outside the gene matches: 3. Here the CDR3 reads CATTGGDGYTF. The CDR3 nucleotides are TGTGCCACTACAGGGGGCGATGGCTACACCTTC.

The rearrangement joins TRBV6-5 to TRBJ2-2; D is unresolved. The germline V gene encodes CDR1 MNHEY and CDR2 SVGAGI. The V end lost 0 bases, the J end lost 2 bases, and 4 bases lay between the germline ends. The length of the CDR3 is 14 residues. CDR3 sequence reads: CASSYSLNTGELFF. The CDR3 DNA follows: TGTGCCAGCAGTTACTCACTCAACACCGGGGAGCTGTTTTTT.

The chain links TRBV28 to TRBJ2-2; D ambiguous. V lost 4 bases to trimming and J lost 1 base, with 4 bases between them. From germline, CDR1 is MDHEN and CDR2 SYDVKM. This CDR3 has 13 residues. CDR3 region: CASSSQNTGELFF. DNA of the CDR3: TGTGCCAGCAGTTCCCAGAACACCGGGGAGCTGTTTTTT.

The genes are TRBV4-1 and TRBJ2-5; TRBD2 matches 7 bases. CDR1 is MGHRA and CDR2 is YSYEKL in the germline V gene. The CDR3 totals 16 residues. J lost 4 bases, V lost 3 bases, and 11 bases had no gene match. The CDR3: CASSHQGGGTRETQYF. CDR3 DNA sequence: TGCGCCAGCAGCCATCAGGGCGGGGGAACGAGAGAGACCCAGTACTTC.

This clone has a handful of counts. The junction shows a germline mismatch at one end, possibly a read error. The genes are TRBV2 and TRBJ2-3; 10 bases line up with TRBD1. In germline, CDR1 is SNHLY, CDR2 FYNNEI. CDR3 size: 16 residues. The CDR3 loop is CASSEDSTGGTDTQYF. Here the CDR3 DNA reads TGTGCCAGCAGTGAAGATTCGACAGGGGGCACGGATACGCAGTATTTT. The whole variable domain, filled in from reference TRBV2 and TRBJ2-3, reads EPEVTQTPSHQVTQMGQEVILRCVPISNHLYFYWYRQILGQKVEFLVSFYNNEISEKSEIFDDQFSVERPDGSNFTLKIRSTKLEDSAMYFCASSEDSTGGTDTQYFGPGTRLTVL.

This clone showed up just a few times. The chain employs TRBV10-3 and TRBJ2-1; D possibly corresponds to TRBD2 (6 bases). This CDR3 spans 12 amino acids. Germline values: CDR1 ENHRY, CDR2 SYGVKD. The ends were cut back, 2 bases at V and 15 bases at J, with 14 bases in the middle. CDR3 sequence: CAISEGGTVLFF. The CDR3, as DNA: TGTGCCATCAGTGAGGGCGGGACGGTTTTGTTCTTC.

The rearrangement joins TRBV2 to TRBJ1-5; tentative D call: TRBD1 (6 bases). The CDR3 is made up of 14 amino acids. CDR1 is SNHLY and CDR2 is FYNNEI in the germline V gene. V was clipped by 4 bases and J by 5 bases, with 12 bases between them. This chain's CDR3 is CASSGRTVYQPQHF. The CDR3 nucleotides are TGTGCCAGCAGTGGTAGGACAGTATATCAGCCCCAGCATTTT. Using reference TRBV2 and TRBJ1-5 for the parts outside the CDR3, the full variable domain is EPEVTQTPSHQVTQMGQEVILRCVPISNHLYFYWYRQILGQKVEFLVSFYNNEISEKSEIFDDQFSVERPDGSNFTLKIRSTKLEDSAMYFCASSGRTVYQPQHFGDGTRLSIL.

The J gene is TRBJ1-1, the V gene TRBV20-1; 7 nucleotides align to TRBD1. The CDR3 totals 11 residues. Germline V gene lookup returns CDR1 DFQATT and CDR2 SNEGSKA (reference sequence). CDR3 protein: CSTGENTEAFF. CDR3 sequence (DNA): TGCTCCACAGGGGAAAACACTGAAGCTTTCTTT.

This clone occurred a few times. The chain couples TRBV18 to TRBJ2-1, with 10 bases matching TRBD2. J lost 2 bases, V lost 6 bases, and 22 bases had no gene match. This CDR3 region has 21 residues. Germline CDR1 KGHSH, CDR2 LQKENI. The CDR3 DNA sequence: TGTGCCAGCTCTCTTCTGGCGACTAGCGGGCAAAGCAAAGCTCCCTACAATGAGCAGTTCTTC. It translates to CASSLLATSGQSKAPYNEQFF.

In this sample, this clone turned up a few times. The chain recombines TRBV4-1 with TRBJ2-1; TRBD2 agrees at 9 bases. The CDR3 sequence is 16 residues long. Losses at the gene ends were 2 bases for V and 2 bases for J; bases not matched to a gene: 4. From germline, CDR1 is MGHRA and CDR2 YSYEKL. The chain's CDR3 is CASSQPSGTAYNEQFF. CDR3 nucleotides: TGCGCCAGCAGCCAACCTAGCGGGACAGCCTACAATGAGCAGTTCTTC.